A single sample gave rise to the 19 T cell receptor beta chains below, sequenced in a study of T cells in Graves' hyperthyroidism and ophthalmopathy. RNA transcripts provided the source from which TCR beta CDR3 regions were amplified. With the HTBI primer set, the TCR CDR3 went through a first round of RT-PCR. MiXCR, applied by TCRdb to the multiplex PCR reads, yields one record per CDR3 protein. The table lists about 250,000 distinct CDR3 sequences, approximately 20% of them singletons. The sequenced sample was blood. The receptors here all came from a man aged 25 to 45 with Graves' ophthalmopathy.

This clonotype has ten or more counts. The chain is built from TRBV5-1 and TRBJ1-2; unclear D gene. The CDR3 runs 15 residues. Trimming took off 0 bases at V and 4 bases at J, with 13 bases between the two ends. Germline values: CDR1 SGHRS, CDR2 YFSETQ. The CDR3 DNA reads TGCGCCAGCAGCTTGGGTGCGACCAGGCCCTATGGCTACACCTTC. Translated, it gives CASSLGATRPYGYTF.

In its sample, this clonotype was seen a few times. This rearrangement joins TRBV20-1 to TRBJ1-1, with unresolved D. Germline V gives CDR1 DFQATT, CDR2 SNEGSKA (reference sequence). Trimming cost V 5 bases and J 4 bases, with 14 bases left between them. This CDR3 has 13 amino acids. CDR3 bases: TGCAGTGCTGGTCGACCCGGGTTCACTGAAGCTTTCTTT. It codes for CSAGRPGFTEAFF.

This chain links TRBV6-1 with TRBJ1-6; D unresolved. Per the germline V gene, CDR1 is MNHNS and CDR2 is SASEGT. Between the trimmed V and J ends, which lost 1 base and 7 bases, there was a span of 8 bases. This CDR3 is 14 amino acids long. CDR3 amino acids: CASSEVTSNSPLHF. CDR3 DNA: TGTGCCAGCAGTGAAGTCACATCAAATTCACCCCTCCACTTT.

This clonotype occurred many times. This chain joins TRBV14 and TRBJ1-1; 8 bases map to TRBD1. The V gene end was trimmed by 0 bases and the J gene end by 6 bases; junction bases not matched to a gene: 3. This CDR3 is 14 amino acids long. CDR1 and CDR2 from the germline V gene are SGHDN and FVKESK. The CDR3 DNA sequence: TGTGCCAGCAGCCAAGACAGGGGGCTTGCTGAAGCTTTCTTT. Protein product: CASSQDRGLAEAFF.

The chain couples TRBV6-1 to TRBJ2-1; TRBD2 matches 9 bases. The V and J ends lost 6 bases and 3 bases, in that order; junction bases with no gene match: 6. There are 15 residues in the CDR3. CDR1 is MNHNS and CDR2 is SASEGT in the germline V gene. The CDR3 protein is CASSRSSGIYNEQFF. Written as DNA, the CDR3 is TGTGCCAGCAGCCGCTCTAGCGGGATCTACAATGAGCAGTTCTTC.

The chain is built from TRBV10-2 and TRBJ2-7; perhaps D is TRBD1 or TRBD2 (5 bases each). Germline V gene lookup returns CDR1 WSHSY and CDR2 SAAADI. The germline V and J ends were trimmed by 6 bases and 6 bases, with 12 bases remaining between them. The CDR3 loop spans 12 amino acids. DNA for the CDR3: TGCGCCAGCAGGCACGGGACGCCCGAGCAGTACTTC. Protein: CASRHGTPEQYF.

This clonotype was counted a few times. The J gene is TRBJ2-5, the V gene TRBV6-1, with TRBD1 matching 7 bases. CDR3 length equals 16 residues. V trimming: 5 bases; J trimming: 5 bases; junction bases outside the gene matches: 14. CDR1 and CDR2 (germline): MNHNS, SASEGT. The CDR3 DNA is TGTGCCAGCAGTAAGCTGGGGACAGCCTCGTCGGAGACCCAGTACTTC. Its translation is CASSKLGTASSETQYF.

This clonotype came up a few times. V usage is TRBV25-1 and J usage is TRBJ2-2; D not certain. The CDR3 is 12 amino acids. CDR1 is MGHDK and CDR2 is SYGVNS in the germline V gene. V was pared by 6 bases and J by 1 base, with 3 bases between. This CDR3 is CASSRNTGELFF. The CDR3 bases are TGTGCCAGCAGCAGGAACACCGGGGAGCTGTTTTTT.

The CDR3 sequence is CSAAIWTSGYNEQFF. CDR3 DNA sequence: TGCAGCGCCGCTATCTGGACTAGCGGTTACAATGAGCAGTTCTTC. This rearrangement joins TRBV29-1 to TRBJ2-1, with TRBD2 identical over 10 bases. V was pared by 7 bases and J by 4 bases, with 10 bases of the junction left unmatched. This CDR3 is built from 15 residues. CDR1 and CDR2 (germline): SQVTM, ANQGSEA.

This chain uses TRBV20-1 with TRBJ1-1; D uncertain. This CDR3 has 13 residues. With 6 bases removed from V and 0 bases from J, the gap between germline ends came to 11 bases. CDR1 and CDR2 (germline): DFQATT, SNEGSKA (reference sequence). The CDR3 is CSASARMNTEAFF. In DNA form, the CDR3 reads TGCAGTGCCAGCGCAAGGATGAACACTGAAGCTTTCTTT.

This chain joins TRBV5-5 and TRBJ2-1; 11 positions match TRBD2. The CDR3 spans 16 residues. The germline V gene encodes CDR1 SGHKS and CDR2 YYEKEE (reference sequence). V shed 3 bases and J 2 bases; nucleotides not matched to a gene: 4. The CDR3 region has the DNA TGTGCCAGCAGCTCAAGACTAGCGGGGCCCTACAATGAGCAGTTCTTC. This codes for CASSSRLAGPYNEQFF. The full variable domain, completed using reference TRBV5-5 and TRBJ2-1, is DAGVTQSPTHLIKTRGQQVTLRCSPISGHKSVSWYQQVLGQGPQFIFQYYEKEERGRGNFPDRFSARQFPNYSSELNVNALLLGDSALYLCASSSRLAGPYNEQFFGPGTRLTVL.

This clonotype was found once. A much more abundant neighbour one base away suggests this may be a read error. The rearrangement links TRBV12-3 or TRBV12-4 to TRBJ2-7; 9 nucleotides agree with TRBD1. The CDR3 spans 15 residues. CDR3 sequence (DNA): TGTACCAGCAGTCCCGACAGGGGGGGACCCTACGAGCAGTACTTC. Translated, it gives CTSSPDRGGPYEQYF.

This rearrangement joins TRBV3-1 to TRBJ2-2; D unclear. Trimming removed 4 bases from V and 0 bases from J, with 6 bases in between. The CDR3 consists of 14 residues. Germline V gene lookup returns CDR1 LGHDT and CDR2 YNNKEL (reference sequence). The CDR3 DNA reads TGTGCCAGCAGCCGTGTCGCGAACACCGGGGAGCTGTTTTTT. As protein: CASSRVANTGELFF.

In its sample, this clonotype was seen a few times. V is TRBV7-2 and J is TRBJ1-2, with TRBD1 matching 9 bases. The CDR3 sequence is 15 residues long. CDR1 is SGHTA and CDR2 is FQGNSA in the germline V gene. V gave up 5 bases and J gave up 2 bases; unmatched junction bases: 6. The CDR3 loop is CASSPDRGTNYGYTF. CDR3 nucleotides: TGTGCCAGCAGCCCAGACAGGGGGACCAACTATGGCTACACCTTC.

This clonotype was detected a few times. The rearrangement links TRBV4-2 to TRBJ1-4; the D gene is possibly TRBD1 (5 bases). Germline lookup yields CDR1 LGHNA and CDR2 YNFKEQ. V lost 1 base, J lost 0 bases, and 12 bases lay in between. The CDR3 runs to 17 residues. CDR3 residues: CASSQGDSSATNEKLFF. The CDR3 bases are TGTGCCAGCAGCCAAGGGGACTCCTCTGCAACTAATGAAAAACTGTTTTTT.

This clonotype was recorded many times. The CDR3 region has the DNA TGTGCCAGCTCGAGGGACACTGGCAATCAGCCCCAGCATTTT. Translating it yields CASSRDTGNQPQHF. This chain links TRBV2 with TRBJ1-5; maybe TRBD1 (6 bases). CDR1 is SNHLY and CDR2 is FYNNEI in the germline V gene. This CDR3 is 14 amino acids long. V was cut by 8 bases and J by 2 bases, with 13 bases left in between.

In its sample, this clonotype was seen many times. The J gene is TRBJ2-7, the V gene TRBV27, with TRBD1 matching 10 bases. The J segment lost 3 bases and the V segment lost 5 bases, leaving 4 bases of the junction unmatched. Germline V CDR1 and CDR2: MNHEY, SMNVEV (reference sequence). The CDR3 covers 14 residues. CDR3 protein: CASSPGTGVYEQYF. The CDR3 coding sequence is TGTGCCAGCAGTCCAGGGACAGGGGTCTACGAGCAGTACTTC.

This clonotype was seen more than once but under ten times. DNA of the CDR3: TGTGCCAGTTGGGCAGACAGTAATCAGCCCCAGCATTTT. It yields the protein CASWADSNQPQHF. J is TRBJ1-5 and V is TRBV19; a weak D match, TRBD1 (5 bases). The CDR3 sequence is 13 residues long. In germline, CDR1 is LNHDA, CDR2 SQIVND (reference sequence). V was trimmed by 8 bases and J by 4 bases, leaving 12 bases between them.

This clonotype was observed at least ten times. The V and J genes are TRBV2 and TRBJ2-3; D gene uncertain. Germline CDR1 is SNHLY and CDR2 is FYNNEI. V was shortened by 6 bases and J by 3 bases, with 13 bases between the two germline ends. The CDR3 is 14 amino acids. The CDR3 DNA reads TGTGCCAGCAGCCGGCGGTACCCGACAGATACGCAGTATTTT. Its protein product is CASSRRYPTDTQYF.